The source of this TCR beta chain is a study of T cell responses to AZD1222 COVID-19 vaccine. Germline V gene data show CDR1 as SGDLS and CDR2 as YYNGEE. Losses at the gene ends were 0 bases for V and 4 bases for J; bases not matched to a gene: 4. This CDR3 is built from 15 residues. As to this clone: The antigen remains undetermined.

Whole-study results and caveats: Per reports, nearly half of all spike-specific TCRs target regions that are unmutated in variants.

Profiling relied on immunoSEQ multiplex PCR, and the TCRdb table lists in-frame clones only, not all of them. The sample shows approximately 200,000 clones, 91% of them seen only once. The receptor was derived from an adult who received the AZD1222 COVID-19 vaccine. The specimen comprised peripheral blood, sampled 28 days after the second AZD1222 dose. This rearrangement joins TRBV9 to TRBJ2-1, with 7 positions matching TRBD2. CDR3 sequence (DNA): TGTGCCAGCAGCGTAGCGGGAGGCCGTTACAATGAGCAGTTCTTC. This sequence encodes CASSVAGGRYNEQFF.